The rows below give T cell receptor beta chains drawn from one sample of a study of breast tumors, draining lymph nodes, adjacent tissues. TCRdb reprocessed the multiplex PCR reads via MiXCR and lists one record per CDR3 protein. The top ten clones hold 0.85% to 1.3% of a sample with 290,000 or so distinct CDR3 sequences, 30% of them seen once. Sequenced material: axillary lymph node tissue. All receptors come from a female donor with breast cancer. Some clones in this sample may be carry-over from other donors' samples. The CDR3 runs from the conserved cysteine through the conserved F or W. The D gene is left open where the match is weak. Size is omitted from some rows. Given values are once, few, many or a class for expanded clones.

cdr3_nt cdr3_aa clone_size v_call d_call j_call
TGTGCCAGCAGTTTAAAGGGGTTTAATGGCTACACCTTC CASSLKGFNGYTF few TRBV27 NA TRBJ1-2
TGTGCCAGTGGCGTGGGTTTGGAGACCCAGTACTTC CASGVGLETQYF many TRBV11-2 NA TRBJ2-5
TGTGCCATCAGTGACAGCAGCTCTGGAAACACCATATATTTT CAISDSSSGNTIYF many TRBV10-3 NA TRBJ1-3
TGTGCCAGCACCCCGGGACTAGCGGGAGTAGGCGAGCAGTACTTC CASTPGLAGVGEQYF NA TRBV13 TRBD2 TRBJ2-7
TGTGCCAGCAGCCCCGGGGGAGGGAGTGGCACAGATACGCAGTATTTT CASSPGGGSGTDTQYF many TRBV9 TRBD2 TRBJ2-3
TGTGCCAGTAACCCGGGACTAGCGGAGTCGACCCAGTACTTC CASNPGLAESTQYF NA TRBV19 TRBD2 TRBJ2-5
TGTGCCAGCAGTCGGGGCTCCTATAATTCACCCCTCCACTTT CASSRGSYNSPLHF many TRBV27 NA TRBJ1-6
TGTGCCAGCAGCTTTAATCTGGGTCAAGAGACCCAGTACTTC CASSFNLGQETQYF many TRBV11-2 NA TRBJ2-5
TGTGCCAGCAGCTTAGGAGGGCGCGAAGGTATTTCTGGAAACACCATATATTTT CASSLGGREGISGNTIYF NA TRBV7-2 NA TRBJ1-3
TGTGCCATCACTACACAGCGAACTGACTATGGCTACACCTTC CAITTQRTDYGYTF NA TRBV10-3 NA TRBJ1-2
TGTGCCACGCGGAAGTCGGCCCTGCCTTACGAGCAGTACTTC CATRKSALPYEQYF many TRBV15 NA TRBJ2-7
TGTGCCAGCTCACCAATTCCGACTAGCGGGAGCGACGAGCGGTACTTC CASSPIPTSGSDERYF NA TRBV18 TRBD2 TRBJ2-7
TGTGCCAGCAGCGGCCGCATCGAGCAGTACTTC CASSGRIEQYF few TRBV13 NA TRBJ2-7
TGCAGTGCTAGGGGGACAGGGGGTGTCCAGCCCCAGCATTTT CSARGTGGVQPQHF many TRBV20-1 TRBD1 TRBJ1-5
TGTGCCAGCAGTTTATGGGGGGACAGAACTTACGAGCAGTACTTC CASSLWGDRTYEQYF NA TRBV28 TRBD1 TRBJ2-7
TGCGCCAGCAGCCAAGATCACGGCAGCATCTATGGCTACACCTTC CASSQDHGSIYGYTF many TRBV4-3 NA TRBJ1-2
TGTGCCAGCAGCTCGGGCGGCACTCCTAGCACAGATACGCAGTATTTT CASSSGGTPSTDTQYF many TRBV11-3 NA TRBJ2-3
TGTGCCGGAGGGACAGGGGTTCAGCCCCAGCATTTT CAGGTGVQPQHF many TRBV6-2/TRBV6-3 TRBD1 TRBJ1-5
TGCAGTGCTAGAGGGGCAGACAGGGGACAACGCGATGGCTACACCTTC CSARGADRGQRDGYTF many TRBV20-1 TRBD1 TRBJ1-2
TGCAGTGCTAGGGATAGCGGGAGGACAGGAGATACGCAGTACTTT CSARDSGRTGDTQYF once TRBV20-1 TRBD2 TRBJ2-3
TGTGCCAGCAGCCAAGTTGGAGACAGGGGTTCGAATGAGCAGTTCTTC CASSQVGDRGSNEQFF NA TRBV3-1 TRBD1 TRBJ2-1
TGTGCCAGCAGTGAATCTCAGAACATCTACAATGAGCAGTTCTTC CASSESQNIYNEQFF many TRBV25-1 NA TRBJ2-1
TGTGCCAGCAGTGGAACTAGCGGGAGAAGGAATGAGCAGTTCTTC CASSGTSGRRNEQFF many TRBV12-3/TRBV12-4 TRBD2 TRBJ2-1
TGTGCCAGCAGTGAAGGCAGGGTGGGCTATGGCTACACCTTC CASSEGRVGYGYTF many TRBV6-1 NA TRBJ1-2
TGTGCCACCAGCAGAGATGGAGGGCCCTATGGCTACACCTTC CATSRDGGPYGYTF many TRBV15 NA TRBJ1-2
TGTGCCAGCTCCATACTAAGCTCCTACGAGCAGTACTTC CASSILSSYEQYF few TRBV18 NA TRBJ2-7
TGTGCCAGCAGCGGGGGACAGGGGGAGAATGGCTACACCTTC CASSGGQGENGYTF NA TRBV9 TRBD1 TRBJ1-2
TGCAGCGTTGTAGGGGGTTTGGGGTGGGACACCGGGGAGCTGTTTTTT CSVVGGLGWDTGELFF many TRBV29-1 NA TRBJ2-2
TGTGCCAGCAGGACGGGACTAGCGGGATATGAGCAGTTCTTC CASRTGLAGYEQFF few TRBV6-5 TRBD2 TRBJ2-1
TGCGCCAGCAGCTCTCTCCCAGGGAGGAATCAGCCCCAGCATTTT CASSSLPGRNQPQHF many TRBV5-1 NA TRBJ1-5
TGTGCCACCAGCAGAGGGGGGCAGCACTATGGCTACACCTTC CATSRGGQHYGYTF NA TRBV15 NA TRBJ1-2
TGTGCCAGCTCACCCAACTCACAAGTTTCGGAAGGCTACACCTTC CASSPNSQVSEGYTF few TRBV18 NA TRBJ1-2
TGTGCCAGCAGCCAAACAGGTTGGGAGACCCAGTACTTC CASSQTGWETQYF many TRBV4-2 NA TRBJ2-5
TGCAGTGCTAGATACCACGGGGGGACAGAAGAGACCCAGTACTTC CSARYHGGTEETQYF many TRBV20-1 NA TRBJ2-5
TGTGCCAGCAGTGAACAGGGTTTTCGGACCGGGGAGCTGTTTTTT CASSEQGFRTGELFF many TRBV2 NA TRBJ2-2
TGTGCCAGCAGTCCCCTGGGACAGGGGGCAAGTAACTATGGCTACACCTTC CASSPLGQGASNYGYTF NA TRBV6-5 TRBD1 TRBJ1-2
TGTGCCACGGCGACCCCGGGGGGGGACAATGAGCAGTTCTTC CATATPGGDNEQFF many TRBV24-1 TRBD2 TRBJ2-1
TGCAGTGCGAGGGGACAGGGAGCTAATGAAAGACGGTTTTTT CSARGQGANERRFF NA TRBV20-1 TRBD1 TRBJ1-4
TGTGCCAGCAGTGAATTCGTAGAACGGATAAACACCGGGGAGCTGTTTTTT CASSEFVERINTGELFF NA TRBV6-1 NA TRBJ2-2
TGTGCCAGCAGCCAAGAACTAGCGGCCTCCTACAATGAGCAGTTCTTC CASSQELAASYNEQFF few TRBV3-1 TRBD2 TRBJ2-1
TGTGCCAGTAGTGTCCGGACAGGGCACAATTTAGCTAACTATGGCTACACCTTC CASSVRTGHNLANYGYTF NA TRBV19 TRBD1 TRBJ1-2